The entry below gives a single TCR beta chain sequence along with its context. Its antigen is unknown. The repertoire was sequenced with immunoSEQ multiplex PCR; TCRdb's copy has only in-frame clones and lacks some. The sample consists of some 110,000 clones, 89% of them appearing once. The sample is drawn from a study of T cell responses to AZD1222 COVID-19 vaccine. Study findings and constraints: Just 5 or 6 AZD1222 recipients tested seropositive at baseline. Researchers report vaccine-associated CD4 TCRs spanning spike, with dominance at 160-218 and 743-854. The donor group comprised mostly white British people and more females; the analysis possibly underestimated clonal diversity. Spike-specific TCR breadth and depth went up after people got two AZD1222 doses.

The CDR3 has 14 amino acids. Germline CDR1 and CDR2: LGHDT and YNNKEL (reference sequence). Trimming removed 3 bases from V and 8 bases from J, with 15 bases in between. The V gene is TRBV3-1 (or the pseudogene TRBV3-2), the J gene TRBJ2-3, with D maybe TRBD2 (7 bases). The sequence came from an adult in good health. Sequencing was performed on peripheral blood, taken on day 0 of AZD1222 vaccination. CDR3 coding DNA: TGTGCCAGCAGCCATAGGGGGGGCGGTGCTACGCAGTATTTT. As protein: CASSHRGGGATQYF.